This T cell receptor beta chain was found in a study of response to subunit inactivated influenza vaccine. The V gene's germline CDR1 is WNHNN and CDR2 SYGVQD (reference sequence). Trimming pared 5 bases from V and 0 bases from J, leaving 15 bases between. The CDR3 loop spans 16 amino acids. TCRdb re-derived calls from the RT-PCR reads in MiXCR, one entry per CDR3 protein. Of about 540,000 distinct CDR3 sequences in the sample, 20% to 25% are singletons; the top ten hold roughly 2.8%. Separately, the same data were catalogued under a study of T cells expressing NK-cell markers. That source notes: TCR beta libraries carry UMIs added by 5'RACE template switching.

The specimen comprised CD4+ T cells sorted from PBMCs, sampled approximately 13 days after vaccination. The clonotype originates from a man aged 45-65 years who received an inactivated influenza vaccine. The J gene is TRBJ2-3, the V gene TRBV10-1, with a possible D match to TRBD1 (6 bases). As DNA, the CDR3 is TGCGCCAGCAGTCCATGGACAGCCGCTAGCACAGATACGCAGTATTTT. As protein: CASSPWTAASTDTQYF.